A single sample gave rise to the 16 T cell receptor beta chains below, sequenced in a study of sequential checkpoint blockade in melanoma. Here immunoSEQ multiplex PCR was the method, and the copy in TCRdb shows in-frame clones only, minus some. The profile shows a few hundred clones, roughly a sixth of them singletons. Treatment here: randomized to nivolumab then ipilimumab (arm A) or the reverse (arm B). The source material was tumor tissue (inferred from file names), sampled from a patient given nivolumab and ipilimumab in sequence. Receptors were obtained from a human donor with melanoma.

CDR3 DNA sequence: TGTGCCAGCTCAGCATCCCCCCCGACAGGGACTACCGGGGAGCTGTTTTTT. Encoded protein: CASSASPPTGTTGELFF. The rearrangement links TRBV18 to TRBJ2-2, with D possibly being TRBD1 (7 bases). V shed 5 bases and J shed 5 bases, with 21 bases lying between them. The V gene's germline CDR1 is KGHSH and CDR2 LQKENI. There are 17 residues in the CDR3.

The DNA of the CDR3 is TGTGCCAGCAGCTTAATAGACGGTAATGAAGCTTTCTTT. Amino acids: CASSLIDGNEAFF. The genes are TRBV7-1 and TRBJ1-1, with D uncertain. TRBV7-1 is an ORF, and what it does is uncertain. Trimming took off 4 bases at V and 7 bases at J, with 13 bases between the two ends. This CDR3 comprises 13 residues.

Here the CDR3 reads CASTPIGGAVENEQFF. The CDR3 nucleotides read TGTGCCAGCACCCCGATAGGAGGGGCAGTGGAGAATGAGCAGTTCTTC. V and J are TRBV6-8 and TRBJ2-1; D is perhaps TRBD2 (6 bases). CDR1 is MNHGY, CDR2 SAAAGT, per germline. This CDR3 has 16 residues. V shed 7 bases and J shed 7 bases, with 23 bases lying between them.

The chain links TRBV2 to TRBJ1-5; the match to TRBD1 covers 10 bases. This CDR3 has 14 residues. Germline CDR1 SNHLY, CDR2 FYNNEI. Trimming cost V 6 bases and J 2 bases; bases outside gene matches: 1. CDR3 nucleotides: TGTGCCAGCAGCGGACAGGGGGGCAATCAGCCCCAGCATTTT. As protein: CASSGQGGNQPQHF.

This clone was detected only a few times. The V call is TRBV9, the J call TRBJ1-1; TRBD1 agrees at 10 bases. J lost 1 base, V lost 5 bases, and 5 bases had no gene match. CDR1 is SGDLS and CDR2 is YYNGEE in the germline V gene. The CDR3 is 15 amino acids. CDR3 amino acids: CASSLGQGTNTEAFF. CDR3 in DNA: TGTGCCAGCAGTCTGGGACAGGGGACGAACACTGAAGCTTTCTTT.

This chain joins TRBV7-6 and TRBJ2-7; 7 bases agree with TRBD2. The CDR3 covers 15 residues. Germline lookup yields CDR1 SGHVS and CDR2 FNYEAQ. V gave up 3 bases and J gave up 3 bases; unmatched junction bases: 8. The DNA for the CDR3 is TGTGCCAGCAGCTTTAGGTCGGGGGGAATCTACGAGCAGTACTTC. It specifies CASSFRSGGIYEQYF.

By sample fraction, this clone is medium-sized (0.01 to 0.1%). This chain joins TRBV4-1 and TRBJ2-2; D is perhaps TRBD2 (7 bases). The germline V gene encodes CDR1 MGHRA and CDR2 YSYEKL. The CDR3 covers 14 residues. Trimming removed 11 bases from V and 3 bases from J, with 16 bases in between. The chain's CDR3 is CAGAQGGDTGELFF. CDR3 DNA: TGCGCCGGCGCACAGGGAGGGGACACCGGGGAGCTGTTTTTT.

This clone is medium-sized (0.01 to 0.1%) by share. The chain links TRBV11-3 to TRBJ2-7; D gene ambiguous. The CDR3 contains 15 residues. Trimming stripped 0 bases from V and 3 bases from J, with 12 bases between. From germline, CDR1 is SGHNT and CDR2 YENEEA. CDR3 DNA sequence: TGTGCCAGCAGCTTAGAGCCCCACGTCCACTACGAGCAGTACTTC. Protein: CASSLEPHVHYEQYF.

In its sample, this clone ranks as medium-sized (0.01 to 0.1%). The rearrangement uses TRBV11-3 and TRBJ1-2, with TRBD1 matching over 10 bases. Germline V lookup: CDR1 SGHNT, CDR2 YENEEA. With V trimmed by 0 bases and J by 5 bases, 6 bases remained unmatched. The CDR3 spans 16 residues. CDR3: CASSLEGTGVVYGYTF. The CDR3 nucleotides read TGTGCCAGCAGCTTAGAAGGGACAGGGGTTGTTTATGGCTACACCTTC.

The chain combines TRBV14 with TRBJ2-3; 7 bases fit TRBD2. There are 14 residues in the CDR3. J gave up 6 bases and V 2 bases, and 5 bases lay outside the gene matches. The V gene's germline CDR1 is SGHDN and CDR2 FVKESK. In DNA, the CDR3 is TGTGCCAGCAGCCAATGGACTAGGAAGGATACGCAGTATTTT. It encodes CASSQWTRKDTQYF. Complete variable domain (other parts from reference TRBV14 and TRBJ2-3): EAGVTQFPSHSVIEKGQTVTLRCDPISGHDNLYWYRRVMGKEIKFLLHFVKESKQDESGMPNNRFLAERTGGTYSTLKVQPAELEDSGVYFCASSQWTRKDTQYFGPGTRLTVL.

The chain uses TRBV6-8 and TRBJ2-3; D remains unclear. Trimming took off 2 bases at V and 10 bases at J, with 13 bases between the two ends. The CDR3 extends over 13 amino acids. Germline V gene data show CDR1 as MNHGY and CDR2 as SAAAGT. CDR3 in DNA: TGTGCCAGCAGTTACGGGCAAGGTGGGGCGCAGTATTTT. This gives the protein CASSYGQGGAQYF.

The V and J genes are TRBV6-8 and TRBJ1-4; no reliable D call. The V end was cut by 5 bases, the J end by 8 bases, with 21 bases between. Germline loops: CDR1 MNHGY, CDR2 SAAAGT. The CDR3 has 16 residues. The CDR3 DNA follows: TGTGCCAGCAGTCAGAAAGGACGTAGTTGGGGAGAAAAACTGTTTTTT. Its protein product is CASSQKGRSWGEKLFF.

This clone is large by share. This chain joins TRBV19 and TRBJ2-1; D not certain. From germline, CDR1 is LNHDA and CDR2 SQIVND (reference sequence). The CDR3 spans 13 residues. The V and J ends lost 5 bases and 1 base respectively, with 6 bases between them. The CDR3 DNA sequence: TGTGCCAGTAGTCTAGTATCCTACAATGAGCAGTTCTTC. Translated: CASSLVSYNEQFF.

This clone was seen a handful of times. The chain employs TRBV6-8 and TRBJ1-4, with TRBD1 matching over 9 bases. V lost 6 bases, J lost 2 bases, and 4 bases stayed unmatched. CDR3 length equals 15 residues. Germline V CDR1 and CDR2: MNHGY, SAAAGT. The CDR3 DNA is TGTGCCAGCAGGGGACAGGGATCCACTAATGAAAAACTGTTTTTT. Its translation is CASRGQGSTNEKLFF.

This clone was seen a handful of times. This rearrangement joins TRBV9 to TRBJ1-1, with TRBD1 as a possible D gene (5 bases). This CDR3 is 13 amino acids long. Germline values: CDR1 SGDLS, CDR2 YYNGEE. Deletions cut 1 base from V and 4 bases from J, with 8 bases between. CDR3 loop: CASSVSGGTEAFF. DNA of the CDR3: TGTGCCAGCAGCGTATCGGGGGGCACTGAAGCTTTCTTT.

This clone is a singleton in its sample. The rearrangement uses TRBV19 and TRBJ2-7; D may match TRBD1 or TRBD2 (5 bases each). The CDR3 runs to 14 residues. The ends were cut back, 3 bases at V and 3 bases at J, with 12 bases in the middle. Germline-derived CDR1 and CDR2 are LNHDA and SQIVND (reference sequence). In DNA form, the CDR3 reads TGTGCCAGTAGTATCTCTCCTGGGGGCTACGAGCAGTACTTC. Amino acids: CASSISPGGYEQYF.